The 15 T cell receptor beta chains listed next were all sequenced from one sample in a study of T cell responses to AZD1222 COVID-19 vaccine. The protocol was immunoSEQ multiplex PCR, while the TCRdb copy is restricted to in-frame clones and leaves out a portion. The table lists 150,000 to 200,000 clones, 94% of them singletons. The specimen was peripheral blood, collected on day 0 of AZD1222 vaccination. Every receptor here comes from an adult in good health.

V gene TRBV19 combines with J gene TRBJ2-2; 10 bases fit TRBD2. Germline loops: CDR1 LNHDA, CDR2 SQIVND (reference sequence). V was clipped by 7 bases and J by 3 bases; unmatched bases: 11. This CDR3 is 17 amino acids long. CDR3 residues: CASTQAAGGTYTGELFF. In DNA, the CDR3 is TGTGCCAGTACGCAGGCAGCGGGAGGGACATACACCGGGGAGCTGTTTTTT.

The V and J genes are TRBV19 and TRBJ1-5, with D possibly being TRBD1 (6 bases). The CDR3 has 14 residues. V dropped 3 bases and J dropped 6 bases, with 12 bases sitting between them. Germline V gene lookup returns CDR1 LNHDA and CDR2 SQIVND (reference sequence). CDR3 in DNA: TGTGCCAGTAGTATGGAGGGGGGCGGTCAGCCCCAGCATTTT. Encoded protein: CASSMEGGGQPQHF. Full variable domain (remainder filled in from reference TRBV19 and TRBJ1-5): DGGITQSPKYLFRKEGQNVTLSCEQNLNHDAMYWYRQDPGQGLRLIYYSQIVNDFQKGDIAEGYSVSREKKESFPLTVTSAQKNPTAFYLCASSMEGGGQPQHFGDGTRLSIL.

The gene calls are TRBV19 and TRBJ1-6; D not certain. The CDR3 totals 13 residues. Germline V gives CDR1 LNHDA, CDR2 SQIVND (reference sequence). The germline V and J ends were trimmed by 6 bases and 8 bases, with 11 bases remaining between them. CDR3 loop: CASRDTMDSPLHF. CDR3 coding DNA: TGTGCCAGTAGAGACACAATGGATTCACCCCTCCACTTT.

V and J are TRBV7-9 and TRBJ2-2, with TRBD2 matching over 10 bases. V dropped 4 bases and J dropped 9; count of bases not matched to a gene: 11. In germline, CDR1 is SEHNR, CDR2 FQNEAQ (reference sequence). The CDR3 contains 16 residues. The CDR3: CASSSRLAGERWELFF. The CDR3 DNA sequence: TGTGCCAGCAGCTCCCGGCTAGCGGGAGAACGTTGGGAGCTGTTTTTT.

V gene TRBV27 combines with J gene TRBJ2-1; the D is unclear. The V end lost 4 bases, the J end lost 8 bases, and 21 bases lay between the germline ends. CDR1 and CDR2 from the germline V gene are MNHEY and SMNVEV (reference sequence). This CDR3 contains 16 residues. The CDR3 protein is CASSSPYRPIRDEQFF. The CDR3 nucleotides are TGTGCCAGCAGTTCCCCCTATCGCCCTATTCGGGATGAGCAGTTCTTC.

CDR3 DNA sequence: TGTGCCAGCAGCCTCCTCCGGGTAGCGGGACACAATGAGCAGTTCTTC. Protein sequence: CASSLLRVAGHNEQFF. The chain uses TRBV7-9 and TRBJ2-1; 8 positions agree with TRBD2. J gave up 5 bases and V 5 bases, and 11 bases lay outside the gene matches. The CDR3 covers 16 residues. The germline CDR1 and CDR2 sequences are SEHNR and FQNEAQ (reference sequence).

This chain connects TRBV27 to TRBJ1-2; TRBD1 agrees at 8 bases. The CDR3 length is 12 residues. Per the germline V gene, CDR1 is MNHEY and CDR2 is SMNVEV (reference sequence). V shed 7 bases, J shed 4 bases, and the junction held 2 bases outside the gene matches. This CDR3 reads CASKGQAYGYTF. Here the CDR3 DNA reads TGTGCCAGCAAGGGACAGGCCTATGGCTACACCTTC.

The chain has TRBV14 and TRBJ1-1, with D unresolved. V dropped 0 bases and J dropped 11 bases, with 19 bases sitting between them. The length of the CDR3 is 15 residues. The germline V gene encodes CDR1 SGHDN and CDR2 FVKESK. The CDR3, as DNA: TGTGCCAGCAGCCAAGAGGGAAAGGGATGGTTACGGGCTTTCTTT. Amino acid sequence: CASSQEGKGWLRAFF.

CDR3 sequence reads: CASATGAGAGELFF. The CDR3 region has the DNA TGTGCCAGCGCTACAGGGGCAGGGGCCGGGGAGCTGTTTTTT. This rearrangement joins TRBV7-3 to TRBJ2-2, with TRBD1 matching 7 bases. CDR1 is SGHTA and CDR2 is FQGTGA in the germline V gene. This CDR3 contains 14 residues. V shed 8 bases, J shed 6 bases, and the junction held 9 bases outside the gene matches.

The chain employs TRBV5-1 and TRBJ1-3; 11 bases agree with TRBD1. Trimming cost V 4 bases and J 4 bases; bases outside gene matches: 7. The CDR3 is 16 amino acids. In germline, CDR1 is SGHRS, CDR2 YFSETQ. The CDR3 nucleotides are TGCGCCAGCAGCAGATCGGGACAGGGGGGAGGAAACACCATATATTTT. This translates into CASSRSGQGGGNTIYF. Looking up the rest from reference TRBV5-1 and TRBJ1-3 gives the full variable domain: KAGVTQTPRYLIKTRGQQVTLSCSPISGHRSVSWYQQTPGQGLQFLFEYFSETQRNKGNFPGRFSGRQFSNSRSEMNVSTLELGDSALYLCASSRSGQGGGNTIYFGEGSWLTVV.

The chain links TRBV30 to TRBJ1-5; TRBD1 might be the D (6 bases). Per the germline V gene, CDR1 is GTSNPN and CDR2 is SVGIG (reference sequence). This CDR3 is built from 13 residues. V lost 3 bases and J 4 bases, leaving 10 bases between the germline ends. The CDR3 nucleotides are TGTGCCTGGAGCGGACAGCTTAATCAGCCCCAGCATTTT. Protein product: CAWSGQLNQPQHF.

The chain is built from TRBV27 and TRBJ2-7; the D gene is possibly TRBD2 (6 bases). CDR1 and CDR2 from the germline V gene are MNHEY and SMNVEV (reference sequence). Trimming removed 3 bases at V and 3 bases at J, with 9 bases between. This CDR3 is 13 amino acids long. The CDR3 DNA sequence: TGTGCCAGCAGTTTTCGGGGGAGCTACGAGCAGTACTTC. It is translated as CASSFRGSYEQYF.

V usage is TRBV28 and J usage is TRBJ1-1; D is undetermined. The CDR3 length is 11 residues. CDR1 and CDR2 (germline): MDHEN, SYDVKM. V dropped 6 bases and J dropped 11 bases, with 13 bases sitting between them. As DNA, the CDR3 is TGTGCCAGCAGGCAAAACATAAGGGCTTTCTTT. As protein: CASRQNIRAFF. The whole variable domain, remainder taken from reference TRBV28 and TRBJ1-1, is DVKVTQSSRYLVKRTGEKVFLECVQDMDHENMFWYRQDPGLGLRLIYFSYDVKMKEKGDIPEGYSVSREKKERFSLILESASTNQTSMYLCASRQNIRAFFGQGTRLTVV.

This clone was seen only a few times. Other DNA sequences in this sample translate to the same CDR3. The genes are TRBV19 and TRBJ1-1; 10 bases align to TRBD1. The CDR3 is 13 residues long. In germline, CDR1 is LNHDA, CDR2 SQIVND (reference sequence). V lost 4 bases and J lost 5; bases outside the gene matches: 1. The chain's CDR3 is CASSTDRGTEAFF. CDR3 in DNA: TGTGCCAGTAGTACGGACAGGGGGACTGAAGCTTTCTTT.

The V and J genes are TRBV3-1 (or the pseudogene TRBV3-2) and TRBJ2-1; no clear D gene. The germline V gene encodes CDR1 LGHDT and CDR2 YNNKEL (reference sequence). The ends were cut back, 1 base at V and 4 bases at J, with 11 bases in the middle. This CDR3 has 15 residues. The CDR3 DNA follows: TGTGCCAGCAGCCAAGGAAACTCGGCTTACAATGAGCAGTTCTTC. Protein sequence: CASSQGNSAYNEQFF.